This TCR beta chain originates from a study of T-cell reconstitution after alpha-beta-depleted transplantation in children. Germline-derived CDR1 and CDR2 are ENHRY and SYGVKD. The CDR3 is made up of 13 amino acids. V was pared by 2 bases and J by 5 bases, with 9 bases between. Unique molecular identifiers were incorporated into the prepared TCRbeta library. TCRdb reprocessed the PCR reads with MiXCR, giving one entry per CDR3 protein. The top ten hold approximately 25% of the sample, which has around 450,000 distinct CDR3 sequences, 43% seen once. V usage is TRBV10-3 and J usage is TRBJ2-5, with D unresolved. The source was PBMCs, collected before TCRalphabeta/CD19-depleted stem cell transplant. The TCR comes from a girl aged 2 to 9 with aplastic anemia, due to receive a stem cell transplant. CDR3 nucleotides: TGTGCCATCAGTGAGGCCCCGAGGGAGACCCAGTACTTC. Protein product: CAISEAPRETQYF.